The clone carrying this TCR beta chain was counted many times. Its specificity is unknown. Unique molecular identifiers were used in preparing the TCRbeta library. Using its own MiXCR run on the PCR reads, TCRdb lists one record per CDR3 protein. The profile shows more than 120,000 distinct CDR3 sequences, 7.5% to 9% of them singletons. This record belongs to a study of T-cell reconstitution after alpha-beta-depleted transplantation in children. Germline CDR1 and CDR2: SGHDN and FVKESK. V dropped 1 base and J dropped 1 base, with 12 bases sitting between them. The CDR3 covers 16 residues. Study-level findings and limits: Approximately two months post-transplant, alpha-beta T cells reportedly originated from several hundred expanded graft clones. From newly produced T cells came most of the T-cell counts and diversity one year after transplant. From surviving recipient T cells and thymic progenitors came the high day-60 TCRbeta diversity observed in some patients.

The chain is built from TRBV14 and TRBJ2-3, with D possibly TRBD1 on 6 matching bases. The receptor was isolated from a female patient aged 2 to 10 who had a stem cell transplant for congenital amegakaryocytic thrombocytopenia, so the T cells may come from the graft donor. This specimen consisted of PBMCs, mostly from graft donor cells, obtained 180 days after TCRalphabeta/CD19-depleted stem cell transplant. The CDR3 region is CASSQGQELGTDTQYF. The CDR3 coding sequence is TGTGCCAGCAGCCAAGGACAGGAACTGGGCACAGATACGCAGTATTTT.